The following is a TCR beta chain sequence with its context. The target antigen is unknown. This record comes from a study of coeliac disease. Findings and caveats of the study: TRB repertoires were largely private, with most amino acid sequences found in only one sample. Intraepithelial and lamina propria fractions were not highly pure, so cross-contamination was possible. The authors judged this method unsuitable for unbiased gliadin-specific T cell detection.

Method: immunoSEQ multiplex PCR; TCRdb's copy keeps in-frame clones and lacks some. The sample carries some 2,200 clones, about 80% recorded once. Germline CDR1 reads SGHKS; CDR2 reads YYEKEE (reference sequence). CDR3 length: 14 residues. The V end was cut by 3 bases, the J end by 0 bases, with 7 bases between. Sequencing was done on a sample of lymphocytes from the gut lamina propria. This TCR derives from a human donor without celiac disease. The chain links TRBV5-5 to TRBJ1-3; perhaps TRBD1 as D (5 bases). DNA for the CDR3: TGTGCCAGCAGCTCGGGGGGCTCTGGAAACACCATATATTTT. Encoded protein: CASSSGGSGNTIYF.